This paragraph covers one T cell receptor beta chain sequence. The length of the CDR3 is 12 residues. Germline V CDR1 and CDR2: GTSNPN, SVGIG (reference sequence). V dropped 0 bases and J dropped 16 bases, with 16 bases sitting between them. Specified time point: baseline, week 1 (first vaccination visit). Treatment: pre-vaccination baseline after standard-of-care therapy. Diagnosis in the donors showed new WHO grade 3 or 4 astrocytomas that were IDH1-mutant and ATRX-lost. This entry belongs to a study of a mutant IDH1 vaccine in newly diagnosed glioma. As for the study in general: Of treated patients, roughly 62% were men and roughly 38% women, averaging around 40 years. Most had both radiotherapy and temozolomide beforehand; others had only one.

TCRdb keeps only in-frame clones here, not all; method: immunoSEQ multiplex PCR. The profile shows about 68,000 clones, about four fifths of them singletons. The source material was PBMCs, sampled from a glioma patient treated with radiotherapy, temozolomide or both. The sequence derives from a man in his fifties or sixties with glioma. The chain employs TRBV30 and TRBJ2-1, with D tentatively TRBD1 or TRBD2 (6 bases each). The CDR3 sequence: CAWSVRVGGLFF. CDR3 DNA: TGTGCCTGGAGTGTACGGGTAGGGGGGCTTTTCTTC.